By share of the sample, the clone carrying this TCR beta chain is medium-sized. In germline, CDR1 is SEHNR, CDR2 FQNEAQ (reference sequence). V lost 2 bases and J lost 1, with 11 bases in between. This CDR3 is 15 amino acids long. The sample originates from a study of ipilimumab plus nivolumab after autologous stem cell transplantation. Background on the study: Typical patient got 5 or 6 ipilimumab doses and about eight nivolumab doses (median). Both relapsed and primary refractory DLBCL were included.

Checkpoint therapy with ipilimumab 1 mg/kg began 14 to 28 days after transplant. Patients got 3 mg/kg IV nivolumab weeks 1, 4, 7, 10, then biweekly through week 26. Produced via immunoSEQ multiplex PCR; TCRdb's table is partial and in-frame only. The sample lists 22,000 or so clones, around 74% occurring once. Sample: PBMCs, taken in a trial of ipilimumab plus nivolumab as post-transplant consolidation. The sequence derives from a male donor with diffuse large B-cell lymphoma. The V and J genes are TRBV7-9 and TRBJ1-1, with a weak D call TRBD1 (5 bases). The CDR3 DNA sequence: TGTGCCAGCAGCTTACGGGCAGGGAGGAACACTGAAGCTTTCTTT. This gives the protein CASSLRAGRNTEAFF.